Presented here are 21 T cell receptor beta chains from one specimen sequenced in a study of T cells in Graves' hyperthyroidism and ophthalmopathy (dated by TCRdb to between 2017 and 2020). Libraries were made using multiplex PCR. Sequencing was performed on an Illumina HiSeq 2000. The TCR beta CDR3 regions were amplified from the RNA transcripts. The TCR CDR3 was subjected to a first round of RT-PCR using the HTBI primer set and the Qiagen OneStep RT-PCR kit. TCRdb's own reprocessing of the public reads used fastp at Q25 and MiXCR and kept productive beta chains. Rows matching on CDR3 protein sequence are summarized as one entry with the most common DNA and genes. The sample profile shows about 680,000 distinct CDR3 sequences; roughly a third of them were found once. Of the sample, less than 40% is held by the ten largest clones. What was sequenced was blood. These TCRs come from a woman between 35 and 50 years old with Graves' hyperthyroidism.

This chain links TRBV3-1 with TRBJ2-7, with 8 bases lining up with TRBD1. The germline CDR1 and CDR2 sequences are LGHDT and YNNKEL (reference sequence). V gave up 2 bases and J gave up 2 bases; unmatched junction bases: 2. CDR3 length: 14 amino acids. The CDR3 sequence is CASSQRTGPYEQYF. CDR3 sequence (DNA): TGTGCCAGCAGCCAACGGACAGGGCCCTACGAGCAGTACTTC.

This clonotype was recorded a few times. This rearrangement joins TRBV6-5 to TRBJ1-6; no reliable D call. From germline, CDR1 is MNHEY and CDR2 SVGAGI. V gave up 6 bases and J gave up 7 bases, with 10 bases separating them. This CDR3 is built from 13 residues. CDR3 loop: CASRIQRNSPLHF. For the CDR3, the DNA is TGTGCCAGCAGAATACAGAGGAATTCACCCCTCCACTTT.

This clonotype was counted many times. The CDR3 coding sequence is TGTGCCAGCAGTTACAGGGGACCGAACACTGAAGCTTTCTTT. Its protein is CASSYRGPNTEAFF. The V and J genes are TRBV6-5 and TRBJ1-1, with a tentative D call TRBD1 (5 bases). The CDR3 is 14 residues long. Trimming took 2 bases from V and 1 from J, leaving 8 bases between them. Germline CDR1 reads MNHEY; CDR2 reads SVGAGI.

In its sample, this clonotype was seen a few times. J is TRBJ1-1 and V is TRBV20-1, with 7 bases fitting TRBD1. V shed 3 bases, J shed 10 bases, and the junction held 11 bases outside the gene matches. This CDR3 has 13 amino acids. From germline, CDR1 is DFQATT and CDR2 SNEGSKA (reference sequence). CDR3 in amino acids: CSASGTAKIGAFF. In nucleotides, the CDR3 is TGCAGTGCTAGTGGGACAGCGAAAATAGGAGCTTTCTTT.

V is TRBV20-1 and J is TRBJ1-5; 9 bases match TRBD1. Trimming took 0 bases from V and 4 from J; bases not matched to a gene: 1. Germline CDR1 and CDR2: DFQATT and SNEGSKA (reference sequence). This CDR3 contains 14 residues. The CDR3 DNA is TGCAGTGCTAGAGAGGACAGGGGAAATCAGCCCCAGCATTTT. Protein sequence: CSAREDRGNQPQHF.

The chain links TRBV7-9 to TRBJ2-2, with TRBD2 as a possible D gene (7 bases). V was shortened by 5 bases and J by 4 bases, with 14 bases between the two germline ends. Germline-derived CDR1 and CDR2 are SEHNR and FQNEAQ (reference sequence). This CDR3 region has 15 residues. As DNA, the CDR3 is TGTGCCAGCAGCCACCGGGGGGCCGGCACCGGGGAGCTGTTTTTT. Translated, it gives CASSHRGAGTGELFF.

This clonotype was counted at least ten times. The gene calls are TRBV7-8 and TRBJ1-6; D might be TRBD1 (5 bases). Trimming stripped 1 base from V and 7 bases from J, with 11 bases between. This CDR3 is built from 15 residues. Germline V gives CDR1 SGHVS, CDR2 FQNEAQ. CDR3 in amino acids: CASSLERDPNSPLHF. The DNA of the CDR3 is TGTGCCAGCAGCTTAGAGCGGGACCCGAATTCACCCCTCCACTTT.

There are a few counts of this clonotype. V usage is TRBV11-2 and J usage is TRBJ1-3, with D possibly matching TRBD1 (5 bases). V lost 0 bases to trimming and J lost 0 bases, with 9 bases between them. The CDR3 contains 16 residues. In germline, CDR1 is SGHAT, CDR2 FQNNGV. Here the CDR3 reads CASSLEEGSSGNTIYF. In DNA form, the CDR3 reads TGTGCCAGCAGCTTAGAAGAGGGGAGCTCTGGAAACACCATATATTTT.

The rearrangement links TRBV6-5 to TRBJ1-1; D might be TRBD1 (5 bases). The V gene lost 6 bases and the J gene lost 7 bases, with 15 bases spanning the gap. Germline V gene data show CDR1 as MNHEY and CDR2 as SVGAGI. This CDR3 contains 13 residues. The CDR3 DNA sequence: TGTGCCAGCAGATCAGGGACTTTCGGTGAAGCTTTCTTT. Protein sequence: CASRSGTFGEAFF.

The chain uses TRBV10-3 and TRBJ2-2, with 14 positions matching TRBD2. The CDR3 has 16 residues. Looked up from germline, CDR1 is ENHRY and CDR2 is SYGVKD. The V gene end was trimmed by 10 bases and the J gene end by 5 bases; junction bases not matched to a gene: 9. The CDR3 sequence is CATSPGTSGGTGELFF. CDR3 nucleotides: TGTGCCACCTCCCCAGGGACTAGCGGGGGAACCGGGGAGCTGTTTTTT.

A word on this clonotype: An end of the junction differs from the germline gene, which may be a read error. The J gene is TRBJ1-3, the V gene TRBV6-6, with TRBD1 matching over 9 bases. Germline CDR1 and CDR2: MNHNY and SVGAGI (reference sequence). The CDR3 contains 12 residues. The CDR3 is CASSYYRDRADF. CDR3 bases: TGTGCCAGCAGTTACTATCGGGACAGGGCAGATTTT.

The rearrangement joins TRBV20-1 to TRBJ2-5; D possibly matches TRBD1 or TRBD2 (6 bases each). The CDR3 extends over 14 amino acids. Germline loops: CDR1 DFQATT, CDR2 SNEGSKA (reference sequence). V shed 4 bases and J shed 1 base, with 13 bases lying between them. CDR3 sequence reads: CSAKGGSAQETQYF. The CDR3 DNA follows: TGCAGTGCTAAAGGGGGGTCCGCCCAAGAGACCCAGTACTTC.

A note on this clonotype: A much bigger clone sits one base away, suggesting this may be a read error. This chain uses TRBV4-1 with TRBJ1-2; perhaps TRBD1 as D (6 bases). There are 15 residues in the CDR3. Germline V gene lookup returns CDR1 MGHRA and CDR2 YSYEKL. CDR3 bases: TGCGCCAGCAGCCTGAGAGAGGGGGATCCCTATGACTACACCTTC. Protein: CASSLREGDPYDYTF.

This clonotype showed up many times. The V gene is TRBV5-1, the J gene TRBJ1-5; D gene unclear. CDR1 and CDR2 from the germline V gene are SGHRS and YFSETQ. This CDR3 is built from 15 residues. V lost 0 bases and J lost 7, with 14 bases in between. CDR3 nucleotide sequence: TGCGCCAGCAGCTTGGGAGAGGGTACAGTACAGCCCCAGCATTTT. Protein: CASSLGEGTVQPQHF.

For this clonotype: A much larger clone lies a single base off, so this may be a read error. CDR3 loop: CSAADLDRGAYEQYF. Here the CDR3 DNA reads TGCAGTGCTGCCGACCTAGACAGGGGGGCCTACGAGCAGTACTTC. The chain combines TRBV20-1 with TRBJ2-7; 9 bases fit TRBD1. The CDR3 consists of 15 residues. The V segment lost 5 bases and the J segment 2 bases; nucleotides outside the gene matches: 10. CDR1 is DFQATT and CDR2 is SNEGSKA in the germline V gene (reference sequence).

In the case of this clonotype: No conserved phenylalanine or tryptophan ends this CDR3, so it is likely a read error. The limits of the CDR3 on the DNA are not certain, so only TCRdb's listed CDR3 is given. CDR3 sequence: CATSVPALLNQPQHI. The chain links TRBV24-1 to TRBJ1-5. The CDR3 numbers 15 amino acids, ends counted. Germline V gene sequence: CDR1 KGHDR, CDR2 SFDVKD.

This clonotype turned up a few times. J is TRBJ1-5 and V is TRBV6-5; tentative D call: TRBD1 (5 bases). V was shortened by 3 bases and J by 7 bases, with 13 bases between the two germline ends. In germline, CDR1 is MNHEY, CDR2 SVGAGI. The CDR3 sequence is 14 residues long. The CDR3 spells CASSYMGGWQPQHF. In DNA form, the CDR3 reads TGTGCCAGCAGTTATATGGGGGGATGGCAGCCCCAGCATTTT.

Only a few counts were recorded for this clonotype. This rearrangement joins TRBV11-2 to TRBJ2-7; D is unresolved. The V and J ends lost 2 bases and 2 bases respectively, with 7 bases between them. The germline V gene has CDR1 SGHAT and CDR2 FQNNGV. The CDR3 is 13 amino acids. In DNA form, the CDR3 reads TGTGCCAGCAGCTTACTAGAGACCTACGAGCAGTACTTC. It is translated as CASSLLETYEQYF.

In this sample, this clonotype turned up a few times. This chain links TRBV20-1 with TRBJ2-2; TRBD1 is a possible D gene (6 bases). The CDR3 spans 15 residues. V was clipped by 3 bases and J by 1 base, with 12 bases between them. CDR1 is DFQATT, CDR2 SNEGSKA, per germline (reference sequence). In DNA, the CDR3 is TGCAGTGCTAGGGACCGGGACAAGAACACCGGGGAGCTGTTTTTT. Its translation is CSARDRDKNTGELFF.

This clonotype was counted a few times. The chain combines TRBV4-3 with TRBJ1-1; D may be TRBD1 (6 bases). Germline values: CDR1 LGHNA, CDR2 YSLEER. The CDR3 runs to 13 residues. Trimming took off 4 bases at V and 6 bases at J, with 12 bases between the two ends. The CDR3, as DNA: TGCGCCAGCAGCCGAGGGGGTTACGCTGAAGCTTTCTTT. It translates to CASSRGGYAEAFF.

This clonotype is a singleton in its sample. A read error is possible here, since a much larger clone lies one base away. The V call is TRBV20-1, the J call TRBJ1-3, with TRBD1 identical over 8 bases. This CDR3 region has 17 residues. Trimming at V came to 3 bases and at J to 1 base, leaving 11 bases not matched to a gene. In germline, CDR1 is DFQATT, CDR2 SNEGSKA (reference sequence). The CDR3 sequence is CSASTTPRTGSGNTIYF. The CDR3 DNA reads TGCAGTGCTAGTACAACCCCCCGGACAGGGTCTGGAAACACCATATATTTT.